The clone carrying this T cell receptor (beta chain) was found once. Losses at the gene ends were 5 bases for V and 2 bases for J; bases not matched to a gene: 5. Germline V CDR1 and CDR2: SGHVS, FQNEAQ. This CDR3 has 15 amino acids. Treatment denoted: oral pan-JAK inhibitor, 5-10 mg twice daily. This sample is part of a study of CD8+ T cells in alopecia areata. Study overall: Those treated were given oral tofacitinib at 5 to 10 mg twice daily.

After isolation, RNA underwent reverse transcription to generate cDNA as the sequencing template. Generated by immunoSEQ multiplex PCR, the TCRdb table keeps only in-frame clones and is missing some. The table has some 190,000 clones, 60% seen once. V usage is TRBV7-8 and J usage is TRBJ2-5, with 10 positions matching TRBD2. This sample comprised CD4+ T cells sorted from blood, obtained at week 24, from a patient treated with tofacitinib. This sequence originates from a human donor with alopecia areata. The CDR3 nucleotides read TGTGCCAGCAGCCTATTAGCGGGGGGTCAAGAGACCCAGTACTTC. This sequence encodes CASSLLAGGQETQYF.